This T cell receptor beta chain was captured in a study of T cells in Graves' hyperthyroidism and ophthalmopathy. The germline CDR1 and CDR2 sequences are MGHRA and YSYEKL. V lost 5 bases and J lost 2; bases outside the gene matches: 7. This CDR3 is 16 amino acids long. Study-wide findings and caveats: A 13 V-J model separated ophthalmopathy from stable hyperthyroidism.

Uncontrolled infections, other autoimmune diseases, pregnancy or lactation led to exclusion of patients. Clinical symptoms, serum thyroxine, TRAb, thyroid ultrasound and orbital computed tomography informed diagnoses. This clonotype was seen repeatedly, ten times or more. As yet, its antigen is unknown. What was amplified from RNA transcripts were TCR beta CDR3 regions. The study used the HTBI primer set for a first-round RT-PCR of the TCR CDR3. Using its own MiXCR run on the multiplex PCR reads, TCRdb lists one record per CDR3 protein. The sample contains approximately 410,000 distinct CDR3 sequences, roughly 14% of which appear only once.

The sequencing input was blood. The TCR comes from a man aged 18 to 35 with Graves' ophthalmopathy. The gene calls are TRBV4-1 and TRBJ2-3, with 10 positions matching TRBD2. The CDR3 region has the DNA TGCGCCAGCAGCTCTAGCGGGAGTTTAAACACAGATACGCAGTATTTT. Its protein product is CASSSSGSLNTDTQYF.